The 15 T cell receptor beta chains below were found in one sample sequenced in a study of Graves' ophthalmopathy and Graves' hyperthyroidism. RNA transcripts were the source from which TCR beta CDR3 regions were amplified. First-round RT-PCR employed HTBI primers, with a second-round multiplex PCR after it. TCRdb recomputed calls from the multiplex PCR reads with MiXCR, one row per CDR3 protein. This sample carries about 740,000 distinct CDR3 sequences, 40% of them seen once, and the ten largest clones take roughly 46%. Source material: peripheral blood. Receptors were obtained from an adult man with Graves' ophthalmopathy.

Turning to this clonotype: A much larger clone sits a single nucleotide away, making a read error possible. The genes are TRBV2 and TRBJ2-7, with 8 bases aligning to TRBD1. The CDR3 is 13 residues long. The germline V gene encodes CDR1 SNHLY and CDR2 FYNNEI. DNA of the CDR3: TGTGCCACCAGGACAGGGAGAATGTACGAGCAGCACTTC. This codes for CATRTGRMYEQHF. Looking up the rest from reference TRBV2 and TRBJ2-7 gives the full variable domain: EPEVTQTPSHQVTQMGQEVILRCVPISNHLYFYWYRQILGQKVEFLVSFYNNEISEKSEIFDDQFSVERPDGSNFTLKIRSTKLEDSAMYFCATRTGRMYEQHFGPGTRLTVT.

This rearrangement joins TRBV29-1 to TRBJ1-1, with D unclear. Germline V gives CDR1 SQVTM, CDR2 ANQGSEA. Trimming removed 4 bases from V and 4 bases from J, with 10 bases in between. The CDR3 extends over 12 amino acids. The CDR3 sequence: CSVVEGSTEAFF. Written as DNA, the CDR3 is TGCAGCGTTGTGGAGGGATCCACTGAAGCTTTCTTT.

Concerning this clonotype: Because it lacks the conserved phenylalanine or tryptophan at the end, this CDR3 is likely a read error. The V call is TRBV28, the J call TRBJ2-7, with 7 bases that match TRBD2. The germline gives CDR1 MDHEN, CDR2 SYDVKM. V shed 7 bases and J 2 bases; nucleotides not matched to a gene: 5. This CDR3 has 13 residues. CDR3 region: CASTSAGPYEQYL. The CDR3 DNA sequence: TGTGCCAGCACCTCAGCGGGACCCTACGAGCAGTACCTC.

This clonotype was seen many times. The chain is built from TRBV7-8 and TRBJ2-7; D unclear. Germline V gene data show CDR1 as SGHVS and CDR2 as FQNEAQ. Trimming cost V 5 bases and J 2 bases, with 13 bases left between them. This CDR3 has 14 residues. CDR3 amino acids: CASSPPTQTYEQYF. The CDR3 DNA follows: TGTGCCAGCAGCCCGCCGACACAGACCTACGAGCAGTACTTC.

The chain uses TRBV15 and TRBJ1-2; 7 positions agree with TRBD1. V dropped 2 bases and J dropped 4; count of bases not matched to a gene: 4. The germline CDR1 and CDR2 sequences are LNHNV and YYDKDF (reference sequence). The CDR3 extends over 14 amino acids. The CDR3 loop is CATSRTGTAYGYTF. The CDR3 bases are TGTGCCACCAGCAGAACCGGGACAGCCTATGGCTACACCTTC.

This sequence joins TRBV9 and TRBJ2-3; D uncertain. The CDR3 length is 14 residues. CDR1 and CDR2 from the germline V gene are SGDLS and YYNGEE. Trimming shortened V by 3 bases and J by 1 base, and 9 bases separated the two germline ends. The CDR3 DNA reads TGTGCCAGCAGCGGAGTTTCCCGCACAGATACGCAGTATTTT. Amino acids: CASSGVSRTDTQYF.

This clonotype was seen a single time. V and J are TRBV30 and TRBJ1-1; 11 nucleotides align to TRBD1. V shed 5 bases, J shed 4 bases, and the junction held 12 bases outside the gene matches. The CDR3 extends over 16 amino acids. CDR1 GTSNPN and CDR2 SVGIG come from the germline V gene (reference sequence). CDR3 in amino acids: CAWVNRDRGFGTEAFF. The CDR3, as DNA: TGTGCCTGGGTCAACCGGGACAGGGGGTTCGGCACTGAAGCTTTCTTT.

This clonotype was seen a handful of times. V is TRBV7-2 and J is TRBJ2-2; 7 nucleotides agree with TRBD1. The CDR3 is made up of 15 amino acids. Trimming cost V 6 bases and J 6 bases; bases outside gene matches: 10. Germline V gene data show CDR1 as SGHTA and CDR2 as FQGNSA. For the CDR3, the DNA is TGTGCCAGCAGTCTCCGACAGGGAAAGGCCGGGGAGCTGTTTTTT. This encodes CASSLRQGKAGELFF.

This clonotype was detected a few times. V and J are TRBV9 and TRBJ1-2; 8 bases fit TRBD1. The CDR3 totals 15 residues. V was clipped by 0 bases and J by 8 bases; unmatched bases: 9. Germline values: CDR1 SGDLS, CDR2 YYNGEE. The DNA of the CDR3 is TGTGCCAGCAGCGTAGGTGGACAGGGTATACAAGGCTACACCTTC. Translated, it gives CASSVGGQGIQGYTF.

This clonotype occurred many times. The rearrangement uses TRBV10-3 and TRBJ2-5; TRBD2 aligns across 7 bases. CDR3 length: 15 residues. Germline loops: CDR1 ENHRY, CDR2 SYGVKD. The V gene end was trimmed by 4 bases and the J gene end by 4 bases; junction bases not matched to a gene: 9. CDR3 in DNA: TGTGCCATCAGTGGTGGACTAGGGGTCTTAGAGACCCAGTACTTC. Protein product: CAISGGLGVLETQYF.

The sample holds one count of this clonotype. The rearrangement links TRBV2 to TRBJ1-6; D is ambiguous. The CDR3 has 13 residues. CDR1 SNHLY and CDR2 FYNNEI come from the germline V gene. Trimming took 10 bases from V and 7 from J, leaving 14 bases between them. For the CDR3, the DNA is TGTGCCATCAGCGATCAGATAAATTCACCCCTCCACTTT. This translates into CAISDQINSPLHF.

This clonotype was detected only a few times. The V call is TRBV14, the J call TRBJ1-4, with D hard to call. Trimming cost V 3 bases and J 0 bases, with 5 bases left between them. The CDR3 loop spans 14 amino acids. Germline CDR1 reads SGHDN; CDR2 reads FVKESK. The CDR3, as DNA: TGTGCCAGCAGCCAGTATGCAACTAATGAAAAACTGTTTTTT. Its translation is CASSQYATNEKLFF.

This clonotype has just one count. J is TRBJ1-4 and V is TRBV15; D not resolved. The CDR3 covers 14 residues. V lost 3 bases to trimming and J lost 4 bases, with 9 bases between them. Per germline, CDR1 LNHNV and CDR2 YYDKDF (reference sequence). CDR3 region: CATSSKDGNEKLFF. The CDR3 nucleotides read TGTGCCACCAGCAGTAAGGACGGTAATGAAAAACTGTTTTTT.

This sequence joins TRBV10-3 and TRBJ1-1; D not resolved. The CDR3 is 12 residues long. The germline gives CDR1 ENHRY, CDR2 SYGVKD. Trimming took off 6 bases at V and 4 bases at J, with 9 bases between the two ends. CDR3 DNA sequence: TGTGCCATCAGGGAGGCGGTCACTGAAGCTTTCTTT. It is translated as CAIREAVTEAFF.

The V gene is TRBV10-3, the J gene TRBJ2-2; 9 bases line up with TRBD1. V was pared by 10 bases and J by 1 base, with 7 bases of the junction left unmatched. This CDR3 is built from 15 residues. Germline CDR1 reads ENHRY; CDR2 reads SYGVKD. DNA of the CDR3: TGTGCCAGCAGCGCGGACAGGGGGAACACCGGGGAGCTGTTTTTT. The encoded protein is CASSADRGNTGELFF.